This TCR beta chain came from a study of blood T cell repertoires in COVID-19. In the study overall: The origin of the acute and convalescent COVID-19 samples was the United States, Italy and Spain. In each case, the material was cDNA or gDNA derived from T cells, B-cell-depleted T cells, or PBMCs.

Enrolled during active infection, Seattle patients were then followed longitudinally. How the authors handled the data: Estimated nucleated cell counts came from reference gene primer amplification. Sequencing used immunoSEQ multiplex PCR; TCRdb keeps in-frame clones, though not all of them. D and trimming were read from the DNA, whereas the V and J calls and clone size are those reported in that table. The table has just under 350,000 clones, around nine tenths seen once. The sequence came from a woman aged 70 to 79 with COVID-19, enrolled during active disease. Sequencing was performed on peripheral blood.

This CDR3 is CASSLTSGSSYEQYF. Written as DNA, the CDR3 is TGTGCCAGCAGTTTAACTAGCGGGAGCTCCTACGAGCAGTACTTC. V and J are TRBV27 and TRBJ2-7; 11 bases line up with TRBD2. Trimming at V came to 2 bases and at J to 0 bases, leaving 0 bases not matched to a gene. Looked up from germline, CDR1 is MNHEY and CDR2 is SMNVEV (reference sequence). The CDR3 sequence is 15 residues long.